This T cell receptor beta chain was sequenced during a study of blood T cell repertoires in COVID-19. Study at large: Samples taken during acute and convalescent COVID-19 were collected in the United States, Italy and Spain. PBMCs, B-cell-depleted T cells, or T cells were the source of the cDNA or gDNA that made up the material.

Assay: immunoSEQ multiplex PCR; the TCRdb copy retains only in-frame clones and omits some. The table includes 250,000 to 300,000 clones, 65% to 90% detected once. CDR3 length: 13 amino acids. Germline assignment: CDR1 SGHAT and CDR2 FQNNGV. The V gene lost 5 bases and the J gene lost 3 bases, with 7 bases spanning the gap. It was during active infection that Seattle patients were enrolled and then longitudinally followed. Source material: peripheral blood. This TCR was recovered from a woman between 65 and 79 years old with COVID-19, enrolled during active disease. The chain joins TRBV11-2 to TRBJ2-2; no definite D call. This chain's CDR3 is CASSRIDTGELFF. The CDR3, as DNA: TGTGCCAGCAGCCGTATAGACACCGGGGAGCTGTTTTTT.